This T cell receptor beta chain was identified in a study of T cell changes during pregnancy in multiple sclerosis. Assay: immunoSEQ multiplex PCR; the TCRdb copy retains only in-frame clones and omits some. The table includes under 110,000 clones, around 92% detected once. The CDR3 covers 14 residues. Germline trimming cut 4 bases from V and 5 bases from J; bases unmatched to any gene: 8. Germline values: CDR1 GTSNPN, CDR2 SVGIG (reference sequence). This specimen was peripheral blood, taken in the second trimester of pregnancy. The rearrangement joins TRBV30 to TRBJ1-2, with 9 bases lining up with TRBD1. This TCR came from a female donor with multiple sclerosis, enrolled in a pregnancy study. The CDR3 reads CAWTWDRASYGYTF. CDR3 nucleotide sequence: TGTGCCTGGACCTGGGACAGGGCCTCGTATGGCTACACCTTC.